This section outlines one TCR beta chain sequence together with its context. No antigen is known for it. The V gene lost 1 base and the J gene lost 2 bases, with 10 bases spanning the gap. This CDR3 region has 15 residues. Germline CDR1 reads SNHLY; CDR2 reads FYNNEI. This specimen comes from a study of T-cell memory formation after mild COVID-19. From 5'RACE with constant-segment primers came TCR alpha and TCR beta cDNA libraries that carried sample barcodes and UMIs. TCRdb re-called the 5' RACE reads with MiXCR, one entry per CDR3 protein. Among about 320,000 distinct CDR3 sequences listed, approximately 15% were seen once. Study results and limitations: Clones that shrank (day 15 to 85) were balanced CD4/CD8, whereas later expanders leaned CD4+. Second-wave clones that peaked on day 37 lacked confirmed SARS-CoV-2 specificity.

The sample taken for sequencing was PBMCs or a T cell subset sorted from them (not recorded which). The genes are TRBV2 and TRBJ2-3; TRBD1 is a possible D gene (5 bases). This clonotype was obtained from a man between 18 and 29 years old who had mild COVID-19 (a few samples of this study predate the infection). Cell type and time point are not known. The CDR3 DNA follows: TGTGCCAGCAGTGAAGTACCCAGGGCCACAGATACGCAGTATTTT. Its protein product is CASSEVPRATDTQYF.